A single sample gave rise to the 8 T cell receptor beta chains below, sequenced in a study of OX40 agonist ivuxolimab in advanced cancers. Clones were read by immunoSEQ multiplex PCR, and TCRdb kept only the in-frame ones, dropping some. The sample includes about 53,000 clones, approximately 91% of them seen just once. The sample consisted of CD4+ or CD8+ T cells sorted from blood, taken in a trial of the OX40 agonist ivuxolimab. These receptors were obtained from an adult with an advanced solid tumor such as melanoma, head and neck, liver or kidney cancer.

V and J are TRBV5-6 and TRBJ1-4; D gene unclear. Trimming took off 4 bases at V and 5 bases at J, with 6 bases between the two ends. Germline-derived CDR1 and CDR2 are SGHDT and YYEEEE. This CDR3 spans 12 amino acids. This CDR3 is CASSQGNEKLFF. CDR3 in DNA: TGTGCCAGCAGCCAAGGGAATGAAAAACTGTTTTTT. The complete variable domain, with remaining parts taken from reference TRBV5-6 and TRBJ1-4, reads DAGVTQSPTHLIKTRGQQVTLRCSPKSGHDTVSWYQQALGQGPQFIFQYYEEEERQRGNFPDRFSGHQFPNYSSELNVNALLLGDSALYLCASSQGNEKLFFGSGTQLSVL.

The chain combines TRBV2 with TRBJ2-5, with TRBD2 matching 11 bases. V dropped 6 bases and J dropped 1; count of bases not matched to a gene: 7. This CDR3 spans 16 amino acids. Germline assignment: CDR1 SNHLY and CDR2 FYNNEI. The CDR3, as DNA: TGTGCCAGCAGAGAAATAGCGGGGGGGCGCCAAGAGACCCAGTACTTC. Protein: CASREIAGGRQETQYF.

V is TRBV6-5 and J is TRBJ2-1; D not certain. CDR1 MNHEY and CDR2 SVGAGI come from the germline V gene. The V gene lost 4 bases and the J gene lost 3 bases, with 4 bases spanning the gap. The CDR3 covers 12 residues. This CDR3 is CASSSYYNEQFF. In DNA, the CDR3 is TGTGCCAGCAGTTCCTACTACAATGAGCAGTTCTTC.

This chain connects TRBV6-1 to TRBJ1-2; TRBD1 matches 9 bases. The V segment lost 2 bases and the J segment 0 bases; nucleotides outside the gene matches: 7. CDR3 length: 17 amino acids. The germline CDR1 and CDR2 sequences are MNHNS and SASEGT. The CDR3 coding sequence is TGTGCCAGCAGTGAAACGGGGACAGGGCAGTCTAACTATGGCTACACCTTC. This encodes CASSETGTGQSNYGYTF.

The chain employs TRBV7-6 and TRBJ2-7; 10 nucleotides agree with TRBD2. The CDR3 loop spans 15 amino acids. Losses at the gene ends were 4 bases for V and 3 bases for J; bases not matched to a gene: 6. CDR1 is SGHVS, CDR2 FNYEAQ, per germline. The CDR3 reads CASSSGASGGYEQYF. The CDR3 DNA reads as TGTGCCAGCAGCTCCGGAGCTAGCGGGGGCTACGAGCAGTACTTC.

The gene calls are TRBV7-9 and TRBJ1-2, with D possibly matching TRBD1 (5 bases). CDR1 is SEHNR, CDR2 FQNEAQ, per germline (reference sequence). Trimming removed 3 bases at V and 14 bases at J, with 19 bases between. This CDR3 spans 13 amino acids. The CDR3 loop is CASSLEAGPPTTF. The CDR3 DNA reads as TGTGCCAGCAGCTTGGAGGCGGGACCCCCCACGACCTTC. Supplemented by reference TRBV7-9 and TRBJ1-2, the full variable domain reads DTGVSQNPRHKITKRGQNVTFRCDPISEHNRLYWYRQTLGQGPEFLTYFQNEAQLEKSRLLSDRFSAERPKGSFSTLEIQRTEQGDSAMYLCASSLEAGPPTTFGSGTRLTVV.

The sample holds many counts of this clone. This chain connects TRBV6-1 to TRBJ2-7; D might be TRBD1 (6 bases). The CDR3 has 14 amino acids. Germline CDR1 reads MNHNS; CDR2 reads SASEGT. Between the trimmed V and J ends, which lost 5 bases and 3 bases, there was a span of 14 bases. CDR3 protein: CASSPQGFYYEQYF. In DNA form, the CDR3 reads TGTGCCAGCAGTCCACAGGGTTTTTACTACGAGCAGTACTTC.

The chain combines TRBV19 with TRBJ1-1, with a tentative D call TRBD1 (6 bases). V shed 2 bases and J shed 1 base, with 20 bases lying between them. CDR3 length: 18 amino acids. The germline CDR1 and CDR2 sequences are LNHDA and SQIVND (reference sequence). The CDR3 coding sequence is TGTGCCAGTAGTATAAAAGTAGTGAGGAGACAGGAGAACACTGAAGCTTTCTTT. It is translated as CASSIKVVRRQENTEAFF.